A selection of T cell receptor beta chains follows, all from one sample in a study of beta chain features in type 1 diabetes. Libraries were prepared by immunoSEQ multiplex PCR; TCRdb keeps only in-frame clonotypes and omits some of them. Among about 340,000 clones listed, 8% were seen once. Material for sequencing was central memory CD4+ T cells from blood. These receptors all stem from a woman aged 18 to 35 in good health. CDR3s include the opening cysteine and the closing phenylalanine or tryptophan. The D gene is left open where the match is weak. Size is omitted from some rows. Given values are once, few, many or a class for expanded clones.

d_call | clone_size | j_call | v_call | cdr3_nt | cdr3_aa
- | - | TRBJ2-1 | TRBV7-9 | TGTGCCAGCAGTCACGGGCATGAGCAGTTCTTC | CASSHGHEQFF
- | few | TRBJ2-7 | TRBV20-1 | TGCAGTGCTAGAGATCGGTCCGAGCAGTACTTC | CSARDRSEQYF
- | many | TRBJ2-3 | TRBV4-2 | TGTGCCAGCAGCCAAGAGACTAGCACAGATACGCAGTATTTT | CASSQETSTDTQYF
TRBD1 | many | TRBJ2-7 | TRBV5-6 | TGTGCCAGCAGCGCAAGGGGGCCTGGCGAGCAGTACTTC | CASSARGPGEQYF
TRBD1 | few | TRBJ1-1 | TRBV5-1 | TGCGCCAGCAGCTTCGGCGGGACAGGGGTAAACACTGAAGCTTTCTTT | CASSFGGTGVNTEAFF
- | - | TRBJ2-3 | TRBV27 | TGTGCCAGCAGTCCCAACCAGCCGGGGGCTAGCACAGATACGCAGTATTTT | CASSPNQPGASTDTQYF
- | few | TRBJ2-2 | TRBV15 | TGTGCCACCAGAGCCGGCCGGAACACCGGGGAGCTGTTTTTT | CATRAGRNTGELFF
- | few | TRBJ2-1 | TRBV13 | TGTGCCAGCAGCTCGAAGCAGGGGTTCGGCAATGAGCAGTTCTTC | CASSSKQGFGNEQFF
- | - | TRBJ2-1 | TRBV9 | TGTGCCAGCAGCGTAGACCTTAGCTCCTACAATGAGCAGTTCTTC | CASSVDLSSYNEQFF
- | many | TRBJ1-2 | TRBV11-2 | TGTGCCAGCAGCCCAGACAGCTTCTATGGCTACACCTTC | CASSPDSFYGYTF
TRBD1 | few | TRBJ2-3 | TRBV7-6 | TGTGCCAGCAGCTTAGGAGACAGGGCTTCGGTCACAGATACGCAGTATTTT | CASSLGDRASVTDTQYF
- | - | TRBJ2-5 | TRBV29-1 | TGCAGCGTTGAAGATAGTAGGAGACACCAAGAGACCCAGTACTTC | CSVEDSRRHQETQYF
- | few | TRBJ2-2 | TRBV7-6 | TGTGCCAGCAGCTTAGCTACGGCCGGGGAGCTGTTTTTT | CASSLATAGELFF
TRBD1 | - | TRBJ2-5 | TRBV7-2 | TGTGCCAGCAACCCGGGACAGGGGGCAGAGACCCAGTACTTC | CASNPGQGAETQYF
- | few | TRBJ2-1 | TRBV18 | TGTGCCAGCTCACCACCGGTAGATACCTACAATGAGCAGTTCTTC | CASSPPVDTYNEQFF
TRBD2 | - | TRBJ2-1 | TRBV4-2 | TGTGCCAGCAGCCAAGGGGAACTAGCGGGATCCTACAATGAGCAGTTCTTC | CASSQGELAGSYNEQFF
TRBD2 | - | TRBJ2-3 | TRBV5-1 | TGCGCCAGCAGCAGACTAGCGGGCGGACAAACAGATACGCAGTATTTT | CASSRLAGGQTDTQYF
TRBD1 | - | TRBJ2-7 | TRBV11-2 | TGTGCCAGCAGCCTTACCGGGACAGGACCCTACGAGCAGTACTTC | CASSLTGTGPYEQYF
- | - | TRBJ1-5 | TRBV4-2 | TGTGCCAGCAGCCAAGAGGCCAGCTATAGCAATCAGCCCCAGCATTTT | CASSQEASYSNQPQHF
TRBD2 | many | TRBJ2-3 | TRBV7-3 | TGTGCCAGCAGCTTAACAGGGACTAGTCGTGATACGCAGTATTTT | CASSLTGTSRDTQYF
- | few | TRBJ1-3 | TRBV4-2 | TGTGCCAGCAGCCAAGGGGCAATCTCTGGAAACACCATATATTTT | CASSQGAISGNTIYF
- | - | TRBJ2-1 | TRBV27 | TGTGCCAGCAGTCCCCGGGGAGGTCGAGCCGAGCAGTTCTTC | CASSPRGGRAEQFF
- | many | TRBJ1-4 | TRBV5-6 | TGTGCCAGCAGCGGACGGATAAATGAAAAACTGTTTTTT | CASSGRINEKLFF
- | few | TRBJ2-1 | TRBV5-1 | TGCGCCAGCAGCTTGTCCGGCGTCTCGTACAATGAGCAGTTCTTC | CASSLSGVSYNEQFF
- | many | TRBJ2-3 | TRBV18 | TGTGCCAGCTCCCGAAGCACAGATACGCAGTATTTT | CASSRSTDTQYF